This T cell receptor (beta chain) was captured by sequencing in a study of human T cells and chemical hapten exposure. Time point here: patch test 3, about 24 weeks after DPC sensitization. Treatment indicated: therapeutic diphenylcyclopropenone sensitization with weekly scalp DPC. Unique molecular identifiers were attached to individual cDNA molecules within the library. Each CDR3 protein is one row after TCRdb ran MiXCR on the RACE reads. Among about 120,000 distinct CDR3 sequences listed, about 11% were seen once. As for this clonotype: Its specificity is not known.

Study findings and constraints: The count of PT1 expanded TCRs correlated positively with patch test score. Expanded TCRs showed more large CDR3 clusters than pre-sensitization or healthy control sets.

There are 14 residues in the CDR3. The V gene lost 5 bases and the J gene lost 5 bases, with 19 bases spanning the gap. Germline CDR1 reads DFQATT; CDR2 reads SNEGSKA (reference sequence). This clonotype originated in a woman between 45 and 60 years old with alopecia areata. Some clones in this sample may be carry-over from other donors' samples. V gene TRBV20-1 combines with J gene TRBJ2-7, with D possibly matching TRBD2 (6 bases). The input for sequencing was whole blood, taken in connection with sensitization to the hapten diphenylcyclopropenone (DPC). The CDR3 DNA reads TGCAGTGCTGGGGGGTCCTGGGGAGTAGACGAGCAGTACTTC. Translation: CSAGGSWGVDEQYF.